This TCR beta chain was sequenced in a study of blood T cell repertoires in COVID-19. In the authors' methods: Researchers report that nucleated cell counts were estimated from reference gene primer amplification. Sequenced by immunoSEQ multiplex PCR; TCRdb stores in-frame clones only, minus some. That table gives V, J and clone size, and the DNA gave D and trimming. The table shows approximately 99,000 clones, with about 88% occurring only once. The CDR3 runs to 17 residues. Between the trimmed V and J ends, which lost 0 bases and 0 bases, there was a span of 14 bases. The germline V gene has CDR1 SEHNR and CDR2 FQNEAQ (reference sequence).

The receptor's source is a human donor in a cohort sampled during active COVID-19. Sequencing was done on a sample of peripheral blood. The rearrangement links TRBV7-9 to TRBJ1-1; tentatively, D is TRBD1 (6 bases). DNA of the CDR3: TGTGCCAGCAGCTTAGCTGGGGGGGCCTTTTTGAACACTGAAGCTTTCTTT. It is translated as CASSLAGGAFLNTEAFF. Using reference TRBV7-9 and TRBJ1-1 for the parts outside the CDR3, the full variable domain is DTGVSQNPRHKITKRGQNVTFRCDPISEHNRLYWYRQTLGQGPEFLTYFQNEAQLEKSRLLSDRFSAERPKGSFSTLEIQRTEQGDSAMYLCASSLAGGAFLNTEAFFGQGTRLTVV.